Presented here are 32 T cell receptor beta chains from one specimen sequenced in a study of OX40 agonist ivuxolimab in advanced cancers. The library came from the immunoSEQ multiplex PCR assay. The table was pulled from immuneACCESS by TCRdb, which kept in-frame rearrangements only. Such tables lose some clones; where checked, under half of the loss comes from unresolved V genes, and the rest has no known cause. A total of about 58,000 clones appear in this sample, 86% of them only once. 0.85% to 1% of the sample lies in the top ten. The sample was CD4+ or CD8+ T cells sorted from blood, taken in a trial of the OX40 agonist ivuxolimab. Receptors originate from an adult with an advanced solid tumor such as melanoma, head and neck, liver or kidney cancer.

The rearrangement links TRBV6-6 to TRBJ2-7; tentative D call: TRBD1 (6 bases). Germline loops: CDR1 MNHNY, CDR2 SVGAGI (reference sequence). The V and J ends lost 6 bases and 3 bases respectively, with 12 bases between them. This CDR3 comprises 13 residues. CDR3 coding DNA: TGTGCCAGCAGCGCACAGGGACGCTACGAGCAGTACTTC. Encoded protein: CASSAQGRYEQYF.

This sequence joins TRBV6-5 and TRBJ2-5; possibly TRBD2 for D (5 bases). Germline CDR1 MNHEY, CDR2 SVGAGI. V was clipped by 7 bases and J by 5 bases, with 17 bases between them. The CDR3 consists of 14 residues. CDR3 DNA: TGTGCCAGCAAGCCTGCGGGCTCCCGGGAGACCCAGTACTTC. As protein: CASKPAGSRETQYF.

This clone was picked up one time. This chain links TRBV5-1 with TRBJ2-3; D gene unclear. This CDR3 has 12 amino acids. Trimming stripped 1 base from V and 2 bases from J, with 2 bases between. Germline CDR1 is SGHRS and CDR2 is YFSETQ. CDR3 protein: CASSLFTDTQYF. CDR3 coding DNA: TGCGCCAGCAGCTTGTTCACAGATACGCAGTATTTT. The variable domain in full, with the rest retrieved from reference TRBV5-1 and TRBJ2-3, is KAGVTQTPRYLIKTRGQQVTLSCSPISGHRSVSWYQQTPGQGLQFLFEYFSETQRNKGNFPGRFSGRQFSNSRSEMNVSTLELGDSALYLCASSLFTDTQYFGPGTRLTVL.

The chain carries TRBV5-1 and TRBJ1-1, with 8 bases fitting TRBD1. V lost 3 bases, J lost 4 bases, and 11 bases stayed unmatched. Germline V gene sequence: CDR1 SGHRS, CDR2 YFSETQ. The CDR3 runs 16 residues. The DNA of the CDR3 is TGCGCCAGCAGCTCGAACCCGACAGGGGCAGGCACTGAAGCTTTCTTT. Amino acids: CASSSNPTGAGTEAFF.

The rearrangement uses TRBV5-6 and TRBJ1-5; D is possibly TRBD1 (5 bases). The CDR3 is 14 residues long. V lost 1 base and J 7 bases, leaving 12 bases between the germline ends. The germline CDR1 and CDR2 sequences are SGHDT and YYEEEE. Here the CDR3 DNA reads TGTGCCAGCAGCTTGCGTGGGGCGGGACAGCCCCAGCATTTT. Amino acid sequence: CASSLRGAGQPQHF.

Here the CDR3 DNA reads TGTGCCAGCAGCTTTGGGACAGGAGACACCATATATTTT. Translation gives CASSFGTGDTIYF. This rearrangement joins TRBV7-2 to TRBJ1-3; 8 nucleotides line up with TRBD1. The V gene end was trimmed by 3 bases and the J gene end by 8 bases; junction bases not matched to a gene: 3. CDR3 length: 13 amino acids. Per germline, CDR1 SGHTA and CDR2 FQGNSA. Combining the CDR3 with reference TRBV7-2 and TRBJ1-3 gives the whole variable domain GAGVSQSPSNKVTEKGKDVELRCDPISGHTALYWYRQSLGQGLEFLIYFQGNSAPDKSGLPSDRFSAERTGGSVSTLTIQRTQQEDSAVYLCASSFGTGDTIYFGEGSWLTVV.

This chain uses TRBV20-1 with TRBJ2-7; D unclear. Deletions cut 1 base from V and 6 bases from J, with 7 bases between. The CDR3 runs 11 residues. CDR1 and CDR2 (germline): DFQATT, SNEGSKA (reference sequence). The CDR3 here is CSARVPPEQYF. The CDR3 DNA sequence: TGCAGTGCTAGAGTGCCACCCGAGCAGTACTTC.

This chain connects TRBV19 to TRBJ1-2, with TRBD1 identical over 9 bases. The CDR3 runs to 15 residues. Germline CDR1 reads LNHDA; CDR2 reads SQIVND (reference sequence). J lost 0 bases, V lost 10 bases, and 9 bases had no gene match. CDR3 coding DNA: TGTGCCACCAAGGACAGGGGATCCGCTAACTATGGCTACACCTTC. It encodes CATKDRGSANYGYTF.

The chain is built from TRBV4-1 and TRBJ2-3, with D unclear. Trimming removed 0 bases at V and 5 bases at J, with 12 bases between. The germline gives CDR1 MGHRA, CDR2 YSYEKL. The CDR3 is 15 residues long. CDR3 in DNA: TGCGCCAGCAGCCAAGATCTGGTTTGGGGAGATACGCAGTATTTT. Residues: CASSQDLVWGDTQYF.

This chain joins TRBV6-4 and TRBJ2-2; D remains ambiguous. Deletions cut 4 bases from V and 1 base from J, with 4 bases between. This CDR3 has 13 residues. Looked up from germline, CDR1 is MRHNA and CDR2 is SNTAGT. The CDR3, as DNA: TGTGCCAGCAGTGCAGGGAACACCGGGGAGCTGTTTTTT. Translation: CASSAGNTGELFF.

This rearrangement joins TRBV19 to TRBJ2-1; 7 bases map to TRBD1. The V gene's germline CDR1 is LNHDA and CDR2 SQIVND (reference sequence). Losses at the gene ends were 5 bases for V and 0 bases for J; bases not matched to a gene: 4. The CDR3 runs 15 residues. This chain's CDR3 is CASSDRDSSYNEQFF. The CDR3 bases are TGTGCCAGTAGTGACCGGGACAGCTCCTACAATGAGCAGTTCTTC.

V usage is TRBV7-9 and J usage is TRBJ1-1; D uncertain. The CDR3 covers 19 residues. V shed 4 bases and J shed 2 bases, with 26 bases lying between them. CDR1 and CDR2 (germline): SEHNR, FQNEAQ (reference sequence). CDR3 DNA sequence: TGTGCCAGCAGCTCAATTCTGCTGAGGGATAGTTCGTCAAACACTGAAGCTTTCTTT. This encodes CASSSILLRDSSSNTEAFF.

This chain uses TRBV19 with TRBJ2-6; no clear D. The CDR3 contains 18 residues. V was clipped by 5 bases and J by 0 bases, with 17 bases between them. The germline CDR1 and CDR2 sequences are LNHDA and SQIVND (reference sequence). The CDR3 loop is CASSPRVLTRSGANVLTF. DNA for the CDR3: TGTGCCAGTAGTCCCCGGGTCCTTACCCGCTCTGGGGCCAACGTCCTGACTTTC.

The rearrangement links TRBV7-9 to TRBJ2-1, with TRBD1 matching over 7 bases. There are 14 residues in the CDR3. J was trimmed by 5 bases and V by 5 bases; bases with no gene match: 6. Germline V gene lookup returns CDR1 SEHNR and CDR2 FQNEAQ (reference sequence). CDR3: CASSPGTVNNEQFF. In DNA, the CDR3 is TGTGCCAGCAGCCCCGGGACAGTTAACAATGAGCAGTTCTTC. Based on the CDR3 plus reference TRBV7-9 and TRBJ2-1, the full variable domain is DTGVSQNPRHKITKRGQNVTFRCDPISEHNRLYWYRQTLGQGPEFLTYFQNEAQLEKSRLLSDRFSAERPKGSFSTLEIQRTEQGDSAMYLCASSPGTVNNEQFFGPGTRLTVL.

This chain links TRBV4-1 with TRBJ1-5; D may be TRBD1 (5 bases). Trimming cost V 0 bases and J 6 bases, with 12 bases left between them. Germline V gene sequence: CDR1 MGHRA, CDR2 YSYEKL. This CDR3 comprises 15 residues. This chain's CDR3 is CASSQEGHIAQPQHF. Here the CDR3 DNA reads TGCGCCAGCAGCCAAGAGGGGCATATTGCTCAGCCCCAGCATTTT.

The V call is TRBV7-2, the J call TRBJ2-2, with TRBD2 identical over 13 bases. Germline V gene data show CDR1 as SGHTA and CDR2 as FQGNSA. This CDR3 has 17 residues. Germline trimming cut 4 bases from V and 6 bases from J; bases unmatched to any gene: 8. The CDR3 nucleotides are TGTGCCAGCAGCTCCGGACTAGCGGGGGTCGGGGCCGGGGAGCTGTTTTTT. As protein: CASSSGLAGVGAGELFF.

CDR3 in DNA: TGTGCCACCAGCAGAGGAGGGTGGGGGAACACTGAAGCTTTCTTT. Amino acid sequence: CATSRGGWGNTEAFF. The rearrangement links TRBV15 to TRBJ1-1; D is undetermined. The germline CDR1 and CDR2 sequences are LNHNV and YYDKDF (reference sequence). Trimming took off 1 base at V and 1 base at J, with 10 bases between the two ends. This CDR3 spans 15 amino acids.

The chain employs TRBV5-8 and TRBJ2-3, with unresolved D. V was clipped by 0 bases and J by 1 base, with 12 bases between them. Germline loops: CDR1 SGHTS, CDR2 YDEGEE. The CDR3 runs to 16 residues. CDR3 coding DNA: TGTGCCAGCAGCTTGGGGGTTCAGAGACGCACAGATACGCAGTATTTT. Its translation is CASSLGVQRRTDTQYF.

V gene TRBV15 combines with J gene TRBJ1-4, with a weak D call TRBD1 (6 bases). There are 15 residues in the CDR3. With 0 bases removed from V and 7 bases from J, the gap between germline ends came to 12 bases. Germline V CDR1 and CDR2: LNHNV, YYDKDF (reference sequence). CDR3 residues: CATSRDGRGFEKLFF. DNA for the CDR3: TGTGCCACCAGCAGAGATGGCAGGGGCTTTGAAAAACTGTTTTTT.

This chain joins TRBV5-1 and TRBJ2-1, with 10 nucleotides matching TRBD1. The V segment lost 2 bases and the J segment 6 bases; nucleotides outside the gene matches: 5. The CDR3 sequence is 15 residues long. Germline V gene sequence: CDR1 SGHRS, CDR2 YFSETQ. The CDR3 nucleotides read TGCGCCAGCAGCTTCGGGACAGGGGCTATCAATGAGCAGTTCTTC. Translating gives CASSFGTGAINEQFF.

CDR3 protein: CASRQGPNTGELFF. DNA of the CDR3: TGTGCCAGCAGACAGGGGCCGAACACCGGGGAGCTGTTTTTT. The V call is TRBV5-5, the J call TRBJ2-2, with 7 positions matching TRBD1. V lost 5 bases, J lost 0 bases, and 1 base stayed unmatched. Looked up from germline, CDR1 is SGHKS and CDR2 is YYEKEE (reference sequence). This CDR3 is 14 amino acids long.

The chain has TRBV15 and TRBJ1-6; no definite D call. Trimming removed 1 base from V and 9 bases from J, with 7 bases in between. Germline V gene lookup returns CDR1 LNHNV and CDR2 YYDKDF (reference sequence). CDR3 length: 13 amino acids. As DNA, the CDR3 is TGTGCCACCAGCAGAGGGCGCGGTTCACCCCTCCACTTT. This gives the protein CATSRGRGSPLHF. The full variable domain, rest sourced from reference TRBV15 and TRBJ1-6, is DAMVIQNPRYQVTQFGKPVTLSCSQTLNHNVMYWYQQKSSQAPKLLFHYYDKDFNNEADTPDNFQSRRPNTSFCFLDIRSPGLGDTAMYLCATSRGRGSPLHFGNGTRLTVT.

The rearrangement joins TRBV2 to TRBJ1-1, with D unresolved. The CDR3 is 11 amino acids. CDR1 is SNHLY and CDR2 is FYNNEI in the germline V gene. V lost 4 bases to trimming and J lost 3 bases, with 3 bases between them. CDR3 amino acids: CASSVDTEAFF. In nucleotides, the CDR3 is TGTGCCAGCAGTGTTGACACTGAAGCTTTCTTT. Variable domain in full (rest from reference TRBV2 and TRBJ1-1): EPEVTQTPSHQVTQMGQEVILRCVPISNHLYFYWYRQILGQKVEFLVSFYNNEISEKSEIFDDQFSVERPDGSNFTLKIRSTKLEDSAMYFCASSVDTEAFFGQGTRLTVV.

The CDR3 protein is CASSPLRSGQGFSPLHF. The CDR3 region has the DNA TGTGCCAGCTCACCACTAAGATCGGGACAGGGATTTTCACCCCTCCACTTT. The chain recombines TRBV18 with TRBJ1-6; 9 nucleotides align to TRBD1. The CDR3 is made up of 17 amino acids. V trimming: 1 base; J trimming: 9 bases; junction bases outside the gene matches: 10. CDR1 is KGHSH and CDR2 is LQKENI in the germline V gene.

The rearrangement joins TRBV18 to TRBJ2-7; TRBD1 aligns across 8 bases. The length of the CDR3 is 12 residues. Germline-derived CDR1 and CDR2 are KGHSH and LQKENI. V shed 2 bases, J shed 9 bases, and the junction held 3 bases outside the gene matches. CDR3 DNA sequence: TGTGCCAGCTCACCAGACAGGGGACGGCAGTACTTC. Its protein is CASSPDRGRQYF.

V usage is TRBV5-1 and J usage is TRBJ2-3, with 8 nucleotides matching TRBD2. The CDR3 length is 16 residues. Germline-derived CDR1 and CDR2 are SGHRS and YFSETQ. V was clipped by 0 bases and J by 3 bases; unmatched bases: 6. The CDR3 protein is CASSLGERGRTDTQYF. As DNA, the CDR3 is TGCGCCAGCAGCTTGGGGGAGCGGGGGCGTACAGATACGCAGTATTTT.

The CDR3 DNA sequence: TGCACCAGCAGCATTCTTACAGACCGGGACTCTGTTCCCACTGAAGCTTTCTTT. Its translation: CTSSILTDRDSVPTEAFF. The genes are TRBV1 and TRBJ1-1. TRBV1 is reported as a pseudogene. This CDR3 spans 18 amino acids.

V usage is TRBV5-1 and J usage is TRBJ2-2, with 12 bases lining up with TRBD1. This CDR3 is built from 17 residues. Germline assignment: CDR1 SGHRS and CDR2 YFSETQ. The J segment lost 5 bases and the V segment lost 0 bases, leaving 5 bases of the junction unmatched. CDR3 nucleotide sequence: TGCGCCAGCAGCTTGGCCGGGGACAGGGGGCAGACCGGGGAGCTGTTTTTT. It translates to CASSLAGDRGQTGELFF.

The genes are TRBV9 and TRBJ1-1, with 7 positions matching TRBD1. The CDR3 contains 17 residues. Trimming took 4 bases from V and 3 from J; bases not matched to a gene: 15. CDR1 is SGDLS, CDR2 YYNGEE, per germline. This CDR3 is CASSSRDRVIGDTEAFF. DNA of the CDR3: TGTGCCAGCAGCTCAAGAGACAGGGTAATTGGGGACACTGAAGCTTTCTTT.

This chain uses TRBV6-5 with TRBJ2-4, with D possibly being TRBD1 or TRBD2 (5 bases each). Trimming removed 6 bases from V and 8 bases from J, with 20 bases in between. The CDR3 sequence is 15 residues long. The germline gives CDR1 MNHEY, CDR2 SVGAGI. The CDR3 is CASRPGTSGRDIQYF. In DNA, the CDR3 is TGTGCCAGCAGACCCGGGACCTCCGGACGGGACATTCAGTACTTC.

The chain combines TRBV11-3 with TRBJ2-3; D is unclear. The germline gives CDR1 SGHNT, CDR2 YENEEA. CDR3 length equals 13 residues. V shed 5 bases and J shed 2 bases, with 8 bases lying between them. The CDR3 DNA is TGTGCCAGCAGCCCCTTAACCACAGATACGCAGTATTTT. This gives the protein CASSPLTTDTQYF.

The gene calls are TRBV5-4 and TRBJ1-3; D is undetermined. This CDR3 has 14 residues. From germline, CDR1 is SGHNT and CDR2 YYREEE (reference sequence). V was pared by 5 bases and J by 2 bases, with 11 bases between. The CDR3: CASSPQRTGNTIYF. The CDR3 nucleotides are TGTGCCAGCAGTCCGCAGAGGACTGGAAACACCATATATTTT.